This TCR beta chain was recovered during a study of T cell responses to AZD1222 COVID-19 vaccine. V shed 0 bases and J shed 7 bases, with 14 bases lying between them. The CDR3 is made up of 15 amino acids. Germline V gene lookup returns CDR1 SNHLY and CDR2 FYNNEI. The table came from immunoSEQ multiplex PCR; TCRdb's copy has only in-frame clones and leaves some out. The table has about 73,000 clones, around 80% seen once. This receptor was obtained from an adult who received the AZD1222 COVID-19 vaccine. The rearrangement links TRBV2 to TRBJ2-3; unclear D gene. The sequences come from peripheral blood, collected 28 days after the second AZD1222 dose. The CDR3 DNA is TGTGCCAGCAGTGAAGCGCGGCCAGATGGAAATACGCAGTATTTT. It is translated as CASSEARPDGNTQYF. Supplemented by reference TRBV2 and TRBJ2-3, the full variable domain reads EPEVTQTPSHQVTQMGQEVILRCVPISNHLYFYWYRQILGQKVEFLVSFYNNEISEKSEIFDDQFSVERPDGSNFTLKIRSTKLEDSAMYFCASSEARPDGNTQYFGPGTRLTVL.